The 10 T cell receptor beta chains below come from one sample, sequenced in a study of blood T cell repertoires in COVID-19. Only in-frame clones appear in the TCRdb table, and some are missing; sequencing was by immunoSEQ multiplex PCR. There are around 170,000 clones in the sample; 86% occur only once, and roughly 7% lies in the top ten. The sequenced sample consisted of peripheral blood. The receptors shown here come from a man between 45 and 60 years old with active or convalescent COVID-19.

CDR3 nucleotide sequence: TGTGCCAGCAGCAACGGAGGACAGGGTGTTGAGACCCAGTACTTC. Protein sequence: CASSNGGQGVETQYF. The chain links TRBV6-5 to TRBJ2-5; 8 bases are a match to TRBD1. The junction had 11 bases not matched to a gene; V was cut back by 6 bases and J by 5 bases. This CDR3 comprises 15 residues. Germline-derived CDR1 and CDR2 are MNHEY and SVGAGI.

The table lists this clone with a few counts. The rearrangement links TRBV5-6 to TRBJ1-1; maybe TRBD1 (6 bases). This CDR3 contains 13 residues. The V end was cut by 5 bases, the J end by 3 bases, with 11 bases between. Germline values: CDR1 SGHDT, CDR2 YYEEEE. The CDR3 sequence is CASRPTGHTEAFF. CDR3 DNA sequence: TGTGCCAGCAGGCCGACAGGTCACACTGAAGCTTTCTTT.

The chain joins TRBV18 to TRBJ2-7; TRBD2 aligns across 7 bases. CDR3 length: 15 amino acids. CDR1 is KGHSH, CDR2 LQKENI, per germline. Unmatched junction bases numbered 6, after V lost 3 bases and J lost 1 base. In DNA, the CDR3 is TGTGCCAGCTCACCGGGGGGGACCAGGTCCTACGAGCAGTACTTC. Its translation: CASSPGGTRSYEQYF.

The rearrangement links TRBV7-2 to TRBJ2-5, with D maybe TRBD2 (5 bases). Trimming took off 3 bases at V and 5 bases at J, with 16 bases between the two ends. Germline values: CDR1 SGHTA, CDR2 FQGNSA. This CDR3 has 15 residues. CDR3 DNA: TGTGCCAGCAGCTTCAGCCAGGTACCGGGGGAGACCCAGTACTTC. Protein: CASSFSQVPGETQYF.

The sample holds one count of this clone. Sequence at one end of the junction differs from germline and may be a read error. This chain joins TRBV13 and TRBJ1-1; D is unresolved. The CDR3 totals 11 residues. The V gene's germline CDR1 is PRHDT and CDR2 FYEKMQ (reference sequence). The CDR3 DNA reads TGTGCCAGCAGCCGGTCGGGTGAGTCGGTCTTT. Amino acids: CASSRSGESVF.

The chain carries TRBV28 and TRBJ1-6, with D possibly matching TRBD1 (5 bases). CDR3 length: 15 amino acids. Germline V gives CDR1 MDHEN, CDR2 SYDVKM. V was clipped by 5 bases and J by 10 bases, with 18 bases between them. The CDR3 region has the DNA TGTGCCAGCAGTCCCTCCCGGGGGGACTGGTCACCCCTCCACTTT. Translating gives CASSPSRGDWSPLHF.

The chain couples TRBV5-1 to TRBJ2-5; D ambiguous. Germline CDR1 SGHRS, CDR2 YFSETQ. V was trimmed by 0 bases and J by 2 bases, leaving 8 bases between them. This CDR3 has 14 amino acids. The CDR3 bases are TGCGCCAGCAGCTTGGTCCTCGGGCAAGAGACCCAGTACTTC. Its translation is CASSLVLGQETQYF.

The rearrangement uses TRBV19 and TRBJ1-1; D gene ambiguous. The CDR3 contains 15 residues. Germline CDR1 LNHDA, CDR2 SQIVND (reference sequence). Trimming stripped 3 bases from V and 11 bases from J, with 22 bases between. CDR3 DNA sequence: TGTGCCAGTAGTATCCCAGGTAGAGCGGTGGAGGTTGCTTTCTTT. As protein: CASSIPGRAVEVAFF. Supplemented by reference TRBV19 and TRBJ1-1, the full variable domain reads DGGITQSPKYLFRKEGQNVTLSCEQNLNHDAMYWYRQDPGQGLRLIYYSQIVNDFQKGDIAEGYSVSREKKESFPLTVTSAQKNPTAFYLCASSIPGRAVEVAFFGQGTRLTVV.

This chain uses TRBV6-1 with TRBJ2-7, with D hard to call. Trimming took 5 bases from V and 5 from J, leaving 16 bases between them. Per the germline V gene, CDR1 is MNHNS and CDR2 is SASEGT. This CDR3 region has 14 residues. CDR3 coding DNA: TGTGCCAGCAGTAAACAGACGCTTCCCAACGAGCAGTACTTC. Translation: CASSKQTLPNEQYF.

The chain uses TRBV6-2 or TRBV6-3 and TRBJ2-7; 9 nucleotides match TRBD1. Germline loops: CDR1 MNHEY, CDR2 SVGEGT. This CDR3 has 14 amino acids. J was trimmed by 2 bases and V by 4 bases; bases with no gene match: 3. The CDR3 sequence is CASSFGQGPYEQYF. The DNA for the CDR3 is TGTGCCAGCAGTTTCGGACAGGGGCCCTACGAGCAGTACTTC.